Listed below are T cell receptor beta chains from one sample, sequenced in a study of T-cell reconstitution after alpha-beta-depleted transplantation in children. Each CDR3 protein gets one entry after TCRdb re-called the PCR reads with MiXCR. The sample has nearly 550,000 distinct CDR3 sequences; around 18% are singletons. This sample comprised PBMCs from the stem cell graft donor, obtained from the stem cell graft. The receptors derive from a human donor who donated a stem cell graft to a child with acute lymphoblastic leukemia. Each CDR3 is given with its conserved first and last residue. Fields, in order: clone size, J gene, V gene, D gene, CDR3 DNA, CDR3 protein. The D gene is left open where the match is weak. Clone size is stated in some rows and not others, as once, few, many or a class when expanded.

abundance: few; j_gene: TRBJ2-5; v_gene: TRBV7-7; d_gene: TRBD1; CDR3nt: TGTGCCAGCAGATCGACAGGGGGCGCGGGAGAGACCCAGTACTTC; CDR3aa: CASRSTGGAGETQYF
abundance: .; j_gene: TRBJ1-2; v_gene: TRBV12-3/TRBV12-4; d_gene: .; CDR3nt: TGTGCCAGCAGTTCGGTGTCAACGGGTGGCTACACCTTC; CDR3aa: CASSSVSTGGYTF
abundance: many; j_gene: TRBJ2-7; v_gene: TRBV27; d_gene: .; CDR3nt: TGTGCCAGCAGTTTGCAGCGGACCTACGAGCAGTACTTC; CDR3aa: CASSLQRTYEQYF
abundance: few; j_gene: TRBJ1-2; v_gene: TRBV29-1; d_gene: .; CDR3nt: TGCAGCGTTCCATTGCTCAGGGATGGCTACACCTTC; CDR3aa: CSVPLLRDGYTF
abundance: few; j_gene: TRBJ1-1; v_gene: TRBV29-1; d_gene: TRBD1; CDR3nt: TGCAGCGTTAGAGGAGCCCGGGACAGGAACACTGAAGCTTTCTTT; CDR3aa: CSVRGARDRNTEAFF
abundance: .; j_gene: TRBJ2-7; v_gene: TRBV29-1; d_gene: .; CDR3nt: TGCAGCGTTGAGATGCGGGAATCCTACGAGCAGTACTTC; CDR3aa: CSVEMRESYEQYF
abundance: few; j_gene: TRBJ2-7; v_gene: TRBV7-9; d_gene: .; CDR3nt: TGTGCCAGCAGCCCGCGACTAGGTAACTACGAGCAGTACTTC; CDR3aa: CASSPRLGNYEQYF
abundance: few; j_gene: TRBJ2-2; v_gene: TRBV24-1; d_gene: .; CDR3nt: TGTGCCACCAGTGATTTACGGGGGGCTGGAACCGGGGAGCTGTTTTTT; CDR3aa: CATSDLRGAGTGELFF
abundance: .; j_gene: TRBJ1-2; v_gene: TRBV12-3/TRBV12-4; d_gene: .; CDR3nt: TGTGCCAGCAGCTTAGGCCTCAGGGGCCGGTATGGCTACACCTTC; CDR3aa: CASSLGLRGRYGYTF
abundance: few; j_gene: TRBJ2-5; v_gene: TRBV4-1; d_gene: .; CDR3nt: TGCGCCAGCAGCCAAGCCCAGGGCGCATCACCCGGGGAGACCCAGTACTTC; CDR3aa: CASSQAQGASPGETQYF
abundance: few; j_gene: TRBJ2-1; v_gene: TRBV24-1; d_gene: .; CDR3nt: TGTGCCACCAGTGACTTAGCGTCGAGCTCCTACAATGAGCAGTTCTTC; CDR3aa: CATSDLASSSYNEQFF
abundance: few; j_gene: TRBJ2-1; v_gene: TRBV20-1; d_gene: .; CDR3nt: TGCAGTGCTAGCCTCCAAGGGAGCCTAGGGCTCAATGAGCAGTTCTTC; CDR3aa: CSASLQGSLGLNEQFF
abundance: .; j_gene: TRBJ2-2; v_gene: TRBV4-1; d_gene: .; CDR3nt: TGCGCCAGCAGCCAAGGACTAAGAGGGAGGGGGGAGCTGTTTTTT; CDR3aa: CASSQGLRGRGELFF
abundance: .; j_gene: TRBJ2-6; v_gene: TRBV21-1; d_gene: .; CDR3nt: TGTGCCAGCTCCCGGGGCCGGGCCTCTGGGGCCAACGGCCTGACTTTC; CDR3aa: CASSRGRASGANGLTF
abundance: .; j_gene: TRBJ2-5; v_gene: TRBV7-9; d_gene: TRBD1; CDR3nt: TGTGCCAGCAGCCCCGGGACAGGGGGCATAGGGGAGACCCAGTACTTC; CDR3aa: CASSPGTGGIGETQYF
abundance: few; j_gene: TRBJ2-5; v_gene: TRBV5-1; d_gene: TRBD2; CDR3nt: TGCGCCAGCAGCTTGGTCCCAGTAGCGGGGCAAGAGACCCAGTACTTC; CDR3aa: CASSLVPVAGQETQYF
abundance: .; j_gene: TRBJ2-7; v_gene: TRBV7-9; d_gene: TRBD2; CDR3nt: TGTGCCAGCAGCTCCACTGGACTAGCGGGGTCTCAAATCTACGAGCAGTACTTC; CDR3aa: CASSSTGLAGSQIYEQYF
abundance: few; j_gene: TRBJ2-7; v_gene: TRBV6-1; d_gene: TRBD2; CDR3nt: TGTGCCAGCAGTAGGCTAGCGGGACCTCGCGAGCAGTACTTC; CDR3aa: CASSRLAGPREQYF
abundance: .; j_gene: TRBJ1-2; v_gene: TRBV5-1; d_gene: .; CDR3nt: TGCGCCAGCAGCTCCGAGGGAGCCAGCGCCTATGGCTACACCTTC; CDR3aa: CASSSEGASAYGYTF